The 32 T cell receptor beta chains in this list originate from one sample, sequenced in a study of shared clonotypes between healthy human individuals. Positive CCR7 selection of CD45RO-negative cells yielded the naive CD8 cells, and terminally differentiated effector memory CD45RA+ cells were excluded. Only in-frame clones appear in the TCRdb table, and some are missing; sequencing was by immunoSEQ multiplex PCR. Among approximately 1.9 million clones, around 95% were seen once, and the ten largest hold around 1.7%. Sample: naive CD8+ T cells from PBMCs. These receptors were collected from a man between 18 and 35 years old in good health. Some clones in this sample may be carry-over from other donors' samples.

This rearrangement joins TRBV30 to TRBJ2-7; D remains ambiguous. The CDR3 is made up of 13 amino acids. Germline CDR1 and CDR2: GTSNPN and SVGIG (reference sequence). The CDR3, as DNA: TGTGCTTGTTCTCTGGGCTATAAAAGCGAGCAGTACTTC. Its translation: CACSLGYKSEQYF.

The rearrangement joins TRBV28 to TRBJ2-7, with 7 positions matching TRBD2. The germline V gene encodes CDR1 MDHEN and CDR2 SYDVKM. The CDR3 totals 14 residues. V shed 8 bases and J 3 bases; nucleotides not matched to a gene: 10. The CDR3 DNA reads TGTGCCAGCCGACCTGACCCGGGGGGCTACGAGCAGTACTTC. Amino acids: CASRPDPGGYEQYF.

The J gene is TRBJ1-2, the V gene TRBV6-1; TRBD1 might be the D (6 bases). The germline V gene has CDR1 MNHNS and CDR2 SASEGT. This CDR3 region has 15 residues. The germline V and J ends were trimmed by 3 bases and 4 bases, with 15 bases remaining between them. The CDR3 DNA reads TGTGCCAGCAGTGATTTAGGGGGACGGATCTATGGCTACACCTTC. Its protein product is CASSDLGGRIYGYTF.

CDR3 in amino acids: CAWSAFRPYSPLHF. The CDR3 bases are TGTGCCTGGAGTGCGTTCCGGCCTTATTCACCCCTCCACTTT. The genes are TRBV30 and TRBJ1-6; D unclear. V gave up 1 base and J gave up 8 bases, with 12 bases separating them. CDR1 and CDR2 from the germline V gene are GTSNPN and SVGIG (reference sequence). The CDR3 totals 14 residues. The full variable domain, in which reference TRBV30 and TRBJ1-6 provide the parts outside the CDR3, is SQTIHQWPATLVQPVGSPLSLECTVEGTSNPNLYWYRQAAGRGLQLLFYSVGIGQISSEVPQNLSASRPQDRQFILSSKKLLLSDSGFYLCAWSAFRPYSPLHFGNGTRLTVT.

The V gene is TRBV2, the J gene TRBJ2-7; the match to TRBD1 covers 7 bases. Germline values: CDR1 SNHLY, CDR2 FYNNEI. This CDR3 is built from 16 residues. The junction had 8 bases not matched to a gene; V was cut back by 3 bases and J by 0 bases. CDR3 bases: TGTGCCAGCAGTGACCGGACAGGACCCAGCTCCTACGAGCAGTACTTC. Its translation is CASSDRTGPSSYEQYF.

The chain has TRBV27 and TRBJ2-1; perhaps TRBD1 as D (6 bases). Germline CDR1 reads MNHEY; CDR2 reads SMNVEV (reference sequence). Trimming left V 3 bases short and J 12 bases short, with 12 bases between. The length of the CDR3 is 12 residues. This chain's CDR3 is CASSLSRGWQFF. Written as DNA, the CDR3 is TGTGCCAGCAGTTTGTCCAGGGGATGGCAGTTCTTC.

This chain connects TRBV19 to TRBJ2-4; the match to TRBD2 covers 12 bases. V was clipped by 7 bases and J by 7 bases; unmatched bases: 17. Germline CDR1 reads LNHDA; CDR2 reads SQIVND (reference sequence). This CDR3 has 18 residues. The DNA of the CDR3 is TGTGCCAGTACTACCCTCGGGCCTAGCGGGAGGGCCTCGAACATTCAGTACTTC. This sequence encodes CASTTLGPSGRASNIQYF. Full variable domain (rest looked up from reference TRBV19 and TRBJ2-4): DGGITQSPKYLFRKEGQNVTLSCEQNLNHDAMYWYRQDPGQGLRLIYYSQIVNDFQKGDIAEGYSVSREKKESFPLTVTSAQKNPTAFYLCASTTLGPSGRASNIQYFGAGTRLSVL.

The chain couples TRBV2 to TRBJ2-7; 7 positions agree with TRBD1. Losses at the gene ends were 7 bases for V and 4 bases for J; bases not matched to a gene: 10. CDR1 and CDR2 from the germline V gene are SNHLY and FYNNEI. The CDR3 runs 14 residues. This chain's CDR3 is CASTGTASPYEQYF. CDR3 DNA: TGTGCCAGCACCGGGACAGCCTCGCCGTACGAGCAGTACTTC. The variable domain in full, with the rest retrieved from reference TRBV2 and TRBJ2-7, is EPEVTQTPSHQVTQMGQEVILRCVPISNHLYFYWYRQILGQKVEFLVSFYNNEISEKSEIFDDQFSVERPDGSNFTLKIRSTKLEDSAMYFCASTGTASPYEQYFGPGTRLTVT.

The chain has TRBV6-5 and TRBJ2-7; maybe TRBD1 (6 bases). CDR3 length: 15 residues. V was clipped by 2 bases and J by 6 bases, with 17 bases between them. In germline, CDR1 is MNHEY, CDR2 SVGAGI. CDR3: CASSYPGVDTSEQYF. CDR3 DNA: TGTGCCAGCAGTTACCCAGGGGTCGACACGAGCGAGCAGTACTTC.

Notes on this clone: The same CDR3 also results from other DNA sequences found in this sample. This sequence joins TRBV7-9 and TRBJ2-7; TRBD1 aligns across 8 bases. The trim removed 6 bases at V and 4 bases at J, leaving 2 bases unmatched. This CDR3 contains 12 residues. Germline CDR1 is SEHNR and CDR2 is FQNEAQ (reference sequence). The CDR3 DNA reads as TGTGCCAGCAGAGACAGGGGTTACGAGCAGTACTTC. This translates into CASRDRGYEQYF. The full variable domain, with the rest looked up from reference TRBV7-9 and TRBJ2-7, is DTGVSQNPRHKITKRGQNVTFRCDPISEHNRLYWYRQTLGQGPEFLTYFQNEAQLEKSRLLSDRFSAERPKGSFSTLEIQRTEQGDSAMYLCASRDRGYEQYFGPGTRLTVT.

This chain joins TRBV27 and TRBJ2-3; tentative D call: TRBD1 (6 bases). Trimming removed 8 bases at V and 5 bases at J, with 11 bases between. The CDR3 length is 12 residues. Per germline, CDR1 MNHEY and CDR2 SMNVEV (reference sequence). CDR3 region: CASGGAGDTQYF. CDR3 nucleotide sequence: TGTGCCAGCGGGGGCGCTGGAGATACGCAGTATTTT.

This sequence joins TRBV11-2 and TRBJ2-1; D may match TRBD1 or TRBD2 (5 bases each). The length of the CDR3 is 12 residues. CDR1 is SGHAT, CDR2 FQNNGV, per germline. V lost 6 bases and J 11 bases, leaving 14 bases between the germline ends. The CDR3 DNA follows: TGTGCCAGCAGTCAGGGACCGGCTAAGCAGTTCTTC. The encoded protein is CASSQGPAKQFF.

This chain joins TRBV7-9 and TRBJ1-1; D gene uncertain. The CDR3 is made up of 11 amino acids. V was pared by 1 base and J by 7 bases, with 4 bases between. Germline assignment: CDR1 SEHNR and CDR2 FQNEAQ (reference sequence). CDR3 DNA sequence: TGTGCCAGCAGCTTAGTAGGTGAAGCTTTCTTT. Protein: CASSLVGEAFF.

J is TRBJ2-4 and V is TRBV18; TRBD2 agrees at 16 bases. The CDR3 is 21 residues long. Germline V gene data show CDR1 as KGHSH and CDR2 as LQKENI. The V and J ends lost 3 bases and 2 bases, in that order; junction bases with no gene match: 13. The CDR3 nucleotides are TGTGCCAGCTCACCTACAAGGGGACTAGCGGGAGGGCCCGGGACCAAAAACATTCAGTACTTC. Its translation: CASSPTRGLAGGPGTKNIQYF.

The rearrangement uses TRBV7-9 and TRBJ2-7; TRBD2 matches at 8 bases. Trimming removed 5 bases from V and 9 bases from J; junction bases left unmatched: 15. Per the germline V gene, CDR1 is SEHNR and CDR2 is FQNEAQ (reference sequence). CDR3 length: 15 residues. In DNA form, the CDR3 reads TGTGCCAGCAGCCCCGAACCGGGACTAGAGTGGGTGCAGTACTTC. Amino acid sequence: CASSPEPGLEWVQYF.

The genes are TRBV7-8 and TRBJ1-4, with unresolved D. V was trimmed by 3 bases and J by 4 bases, leaving 12 bases between them. The CDR3 is made up of 15 amino acids. The germline V gene has CDR1 SGHVS and CDR2 FQNEAQ. CDR3 DNA sequence: TGTGCCAGCAGCTTCCCGGACGGAAATAATGAAAAACTGTTTTTT. Its protein product is CASSFPDGNNEKLFF.

This chain uses TRBV4-3 with TRBJ2-1; TRBD2 matches 11 bases. The CDR3 loop spans 17 amino acids. Trimming took 0 bases from V and 7 from J; bases not matched to a gene: 8. Looked up from germline, CDR1 is LGHNA and CDR2 is YSLEER. The CDR3 here is CASSQDVLASGRNEQFF. CDR3 sequence (DNA): TGCGCCAGCAGCCAAGATGTTCTGGCTAGCGGGAGGAATGAGCAGTTCTTC.

This chain uses TRBV4-2 with TRBJ2-1; TRBD2 matches at 9 bases. Looked up from germline, CDR1 is LGHNA and CDR2 is YNFKEQ. The CDR3 spans 17 residues. Trimming removed 0 bases from V and 1 base from J; junction bases left unmatched: 4. The CDR3 coding sequence is TGTGCCAGCAGCCAAGATCCGACTAGCGGTTCCTACAATGAGCAGTTCTTC. It is translated as CASSQDPTSGSYNEQFF.

The chain uses TRBV27 and TRBJ2-1; D perhaps matches TRBD2 (6 bases). V lost 6 bases and J 4 bases, leaving 13 bases between the germline ends. The CDR3 sequence is 14 residues long. Germline-derived CDR1 and CDR2 are MNHEY and SMNVEV (reference sequence). The CDR3 DNA is TGTGCCAGCAGGCCGGCTAGCGCGTACAATGAGCAGTTCTTC. Translated: CASRPASAYNEQFF.

This clone is a singleton in its sample. This rearrangement joins TRBV19 to TRBJ1-1, with 10 positions matching TRBD1. This CDR3 is built from 16 residues. CDR1 and CDR2 (germline): LNHDA, SQIVND (reference sequence). With 5 bases clipped from V and 4 bases from J, the junction kept 10 bases outside the gene matches. CDR3 sequence: CASSPQNWDRGTEAFF. In nucleotides, the CDR3 is TGTGCCAGTAGTCCTCAAAATTGGGACAGGGGCACTGAAGCTTTCTTT. Using reference TRBV19 and TRBJ1-1 for the parts outside the CDR3, the full variable domain is DGGITQSPKYLFRKEGQNVTLSCEQNLNHDAMYWYRQDPGQGLRLIYYSQIVNDFQKGDIAEGYSVSREKKESFPLTVTSAQKNPTAFYLCASSPQNWDRGTEAFFGQGTRLTVV.

This chain joins TRBV19 and TRBJ2-1; D is ambiguous. CDR3 length equals 13 residues. The germline CDR1 and CDR2 sequences are LNHDA and SQIVND (reference sequence). V was cut by 4 bases and J by 7 bases, with 11 bases left in between. The CDR3 DNA follows: TGTGCCAGTAGTACCGGACCGGCAAATGAGCAGTTCTTC. Its translation is CASSTGPANEQFF.

The chain combines TRBV19 with TRBJ1-3; 8 bases line up with TRBD1. V gave up 5 bases and J gave up 0 bases; unmatched junction bases: 6. Germline V lookup: CDR1 LNHDA, CDR2 SQIVND (reference sequence). The CDR3 is 16 residues long. The CDR3 DNA follows: TGTGCCAGTAGTGCGGGACAGGTCTACTCTGGAAACACCATATATTTT. This translates into CASSAGQVYSGNTIYF.

V usage is TRBV27 and J usage is TRBJ1-1; possible D gene TRBD1, 6 bases. Germline V gene data show CDR1 as MNHEY and CDR2 as SMNVEV (reference sequence). The CDR3 is made up of 15 amino acids. Trimming removed 6 bases at V and 8 bases at J, with 22 bases between. This CDR3 reads CASSPTGKEKREAFF. The DNA of the CDR3 is TGTGCCAGCAGCCCCACAGGGAAAGAGAAGCGAGAAGCTTTCTTT.

This clone was seen a handful of times. This chain links TRBV6-5 with TRBJ1-1, with unresolved D. Looked up from germline, CDR1 is MNHEY and CDR2 is SVGAGI. The ends were cut back, 2 bases at V and 3 bases at J, with 7 bases in the middle. The CDR3 totals 13 residues. CDR3 protein: CASSYGVDTEAFF. The DNA of the CDR3 is TGTGCCAGCAGTTACGGGGTGGACACTGAAGCTTTCTTT.

The chain employs TRBV6-1 and TRBJ2-7; possible D gene TRBD2, 6 bases. Germline values: CDR1 MNHNS, CDR2 SASEGT. The length of the CDR3 is 15 residues. V gave up 6 bases and J gave up 2 bases, with 17 bases separating them. The CDR3 loop reads CASSGGTANPYEQYF. In DNA, the CDR3 is TGTGCCAGCAGCGGAGGGACCGCTAACCCCTACGAGCAGTACTTC.

The CDR3 reads CSGIISGQGLEKLFF. Here the CDR3 DNA reads TGCAGCGGAATCATTTCGGGACAGGGTCTTGAAAAACTGTTTTTT. The gene calls are TRBV29-1 and TRBJ1-4; 9 nucleotides align to TRBD1. The ends lost 7 bases at V and 7 bases at J; junction bases unmatched: 13. CDR1 is SQVTM and CDR2 is ANQGSEA in the germline V gene. The CDR3 is made up of 15 amino acids.

This clone has only a few counts. This chain links TRBV7-9 with TRBJ2-7; D not certain. Germline V gene sequence: CDR1 SEHNR, CDR2 FQNEAQ (reference sequence). The V gene lost 6 bases and the J gene lost 10 bases, with 16 bases spanning the gap. The CDR3 contains 12 residues. The DNA for the CDR3 is TGTGCCAGCAGGGAGACGCGTGGTGAACAGTACTTC. This codes for CASRETRGEQYF.

The rearrangement links TRBV6-6 to TRBJ2-2, with 7 bases identical to TRBD2. CDR3 length: 16 amino acids. V shed 2 bases, J shed 1 base, and the junction held 4 bases outside the gene matches. Germline V gives CDR1 MNHNY, CDR2 SVGAGI (reference sequence). CDR3 nucleotides: TGTGCCAGCAGTTACGGAGGCGGGGGGAACACCGGGGAGCTGTTTTTT. Its translation: CASSYGGGGNTGELFF.

The chain recombines TRBV25-1 with TRBJ2-3, with 9 bases fitting TRBD2. The V segment lost 5 bases and the J segment 6 bases; nucleotides outside the gene matches: 18. This CDR3 has 18 amino acids. CDR1 is MGHDK, CDR2 SYGVNS, per germline. CDR3 amino acids: CASSSLGLLAGEVDTQYF. The DNA of the CDR3 is TGTGCCAGCAGTTCCTTAGGATTGTTAGCGGGAGAGGTCGATACGCAGTATTTT.

This clone has only one observation. The rearrangement links TRBV23-1 to TRBJ2-1; tentative D call: TRBD2 (5 bases). TRBV23-1 is annotated as an ORF whose role is uncertain. Trimming removed 0 bases from V and 4 bases from J, with 7 bases in between. There are 14 residues in the CDR3. The CDR3 spells CASSQSRGYNEQFF. CDR3 DNA sequence: TGCGCCAGCAGTCAATCAAGAGGGTACAATGAGCAGTTCTTC.

This clone was recorded once. This chain joins TRBV28 and TRBJ2-7, with 7 bases identical to TRBD2. V was clipped by 7 bases and J by 0 bases; unmatched bases: 9. The CDR3 runs 15 residues. The germline gives CDR1 MDHEN, CDR2 SYDVKM. The CDR3 DNA reads as TGTGCCAGCATTACTCCACTAGCGAACTCCTACGAGCAGTACTTC. This encodes CASITPLANSYEQYF.

This rearrangement joins TRBV7-3 to TRBJ1-1; tentative D call: TRBD1 (6 bases). The CDR3 has 14 residues. The germline V and J ends were trimmed by 2 bases and 6 bases, with 13 bases remaining between them. Germline-derived CDR1 and CDR2 are SGHTA and FQGTGA. For the CDR3, the DNA is TGTGCCAGCAGCTTATCGGGGGGCGCGGCTGAAGCTTTCTTT. It specifies CASSLSGGAAEAFF.